Shown below are 25 T cell receptor beta chains from a single sample sequenced in a study of technical replicates of blood from a handful of donors. Sequencing was performed with immunoSEQ multiplex PCR; in TCRdb, only in-frame clones are kept and a portion is missing. Altogether tens of thousands of clones are present, approximately 87% being singletons, with the ten largest covering more than 4.5%. The specimen sequenced was PBMCs. The source of these receptors is a human donor in good health. Some clones in this sample may be carry-over from other donors' samples.

V gene TRBV4-1 combines with J gene TRBJ1-2; the D gene is possibly TRBD1 (5 bases). The ends were cut back, 4 bases at V and 4 bases at J, with 16 bases in the middle. The CDR3 length is 15 residues. Germline assignment: CDR1 MGHRA and CDR2 YSYEKL. CDR3 in DNA: TGCGCCAGCAGCCGAACCCTGACAGACGGCTATGGCTACACCTTC. Translation: CASSRTLTDGYGYTF.

The chain has TRBV11-2 and TRBJ2-3; D ambiguous. CDR3 length: 19 amino acids. CDR1 and CDR2 (germline): SGHAT, FQNNGV. Trimming cost V 4 bases and J 8 bases, with 31 bases left between them. CDR3 protein: CASSYAATTRMRSTGTQYF. CDR3 nucleotides: TGTGCCAGCAGCTACGCCGCGACGACCCGAATGAGATCCACGGGTACGCAGTATTTT.

This sequence joins TRBV9 and TRBJ1-2; 7 bases are a match to TRBD1. Looked up from germline, CDR1 is SGDLS and CDR2 is YYNGEE. With V trimmed by 5 bases and J by 8 bases, 18 bases remained unmatched. This CDR3 region has 16 residues. DNA for the CDR3: TGTGCCAGCAGTCCGGGGGACAGCTTAAGAATGGGAGGCTACACCTTC. This translates into CASSPGDSLRMGGYTF.

The chain uses TRBV18 and TRBJ1-1; no reliable D call. Germline assignment: CDR1 KGHSH and CDR2 LQKENI. Trimming stripped 4 bases from V and 4 bases from J, with 10 bases between. The CDR3 length is 13 residues. The CDR3 DNA sequence: TGTGCCAGCTCACAGCCGGCTAGCACTGAAGCTTTCTTT. Encoded protein: CASSQPASTEAFF.

Only a few counts were recorded for this clone. The chain recombines TRBV4-1 with TRBJ2-3, with TRBD2 identical over 10 bases. From germline, CDR1 is MGHRA and CDR2 YSYEKL. This CDR3 comprises 16 residues. V was pared by 6 bases and J by 3 bases, with 9 bases of the junction left unmatched. The CDR3 loop reads CASRVRSGGATDTQYF. CDR3 nucleotides: TGCGCCAGCAGAGTCCGGAGCGGGGGGGCAACAGATACGCAGTATTTT.

The chain employs TRBV5-1 and TRBJ2-7; no reliable D call. Germline CDR1 reads SGHRS; CDR2 reads YFSETQ. The CDR3 is 13 residues long. The V and J ends lost 1 base and 3 bases respectively, with 8 bases between them. The DNA of the CDR3 is TGCGCCAGCAGCTTGACTGATCTCTACGAGCAGTACTTC. Residues: CASSLTDLYEQYF.

This clone occurred a few times. The chain joins TRBV19 to TRBJ2-1, with D possibly matching TRBD2 (5 bases). CDR1 and CDR2 (germline): LNHDA, SQIVND (reference sequence). V lost 4 bases to trimming and J lost 9 bases, with 16 bases between them. The CDR3 is 14 amino acids. In DNA form, the CDR3 reads TGTGCCAGTAGTACCCAATACAGCGGCACTGAGCAGTTCTTC. Translated, it gives CASSTQYSGTEQFF.

The chain employs TRBV9 and TRBJ2-3; 8 positions match TRBD2. CDR1 and CDR2 (germline): SGDLS, YYNGEE. The ends lost 4 bases at V and 0 bases at J; junction bases unmatched: 7. The CDR3 covers 16 residues. DNA of the CDR3: TGTGCCAGCAGCACTCCCACTAGCGGCAGCACAGATACGCAGTATTTT. The encoded protein is CASSTPTSGSTDTQYF.

This CDR3 reads CASSYDRYYGYTF. CDR3 DNA: TGTGCCAGCAGTTACGACAGGTACTATGGCTACACCTTC. The chain recombines TRBV6-5 with TRBJ1-2; D is possibly TRBD1 (6 bases). This CDR3 is 13 amino acids long. The V gene's germline CDR1 is MNHEY and CDR2 SVGAGI. Deletions cut 2 bases from V and 3 bases from J, with 7 bases between.

This clone was observed a handful of times. The chain links TRBV19 to TRBJ1-5, with D perhaps TRBD1 (5 bases). This CDR3 contains 16 residues. V dropped 7 bases and J dropped 6 bases, with 22 bases sitting between them. The germline V gene has CDR1 LNHDA and CDR2 SQIVND (reference sequence). CDR3 loop: CASTRGGTGVGQPQHF. As DNA, the CDR3 is TGTGCCAGTACAAGGGGTGGGACGGGAGTCGGTCAGCCCCAGCATTTT.

The gene calls are TRBV18 and TRBJ1-2; D not resolved. This CDR3 is built from 15 residues. Per germline, CDR1 KGHSH and CDR2 LQKENI. V lost 6 bases and J 3 bases, leaving 17 bases between the germline ends. For the CDR3, the DNA is TGTGCCAGCTCCCCTTCTGAGTCCACCCACTATGGCTACACCTTC. This encodes CASSPSESTHYGYTF.

In nucleotides, the CDR3 is TGTGCCAGCAGCGCGAGGACAGATCCGAACACTGAAGCTTTCTTT. Translating it yields CASSARTDPNTEAFF. V is TRBV7-6 and J is TRBJ1-1, with D maybe TRBD1 (6 bases). V was cut by 5 bases and J by 1 base, with 14 bases left in between. The CDR3 contains 15 residues. CDR1 is SGHVS, CDR2 FNYEAQ, per germline.

J is TRBJ2-2 and V is TRBV19; 7 bases match TRBD1. The CDR3 length is 15 residues. CDR1 LNHDA and CDR2 SQIVND come from the germline V gene (reference sequence). The J segment lost 3 bases and the V segment lost 2 bases, leaving 3 bases of the junction unmatched. CDR3 protein: CASSIRGLDTGELFF. CDR3 bases: TGTGCCAGTAGTATAAGGGGGCTAGACACCGGGGAGCTGTTTTTT.

The V and J genes are TRBV10-3 and TRBJ1-2; D not certain. The ends were cut back, 1 base at V and 8 bases at J, with 11 bases in the middle. Germline V gives CDR1 ENHRY, CDR2 SYGVKD. This CDR3 is 13 amino acids long. CDR3 loop: CAISEFGPGGYTF. CDR3 coding DNA: TGTGCCATCAGTGAGTTCGGGCCGGGAGGCTACACCTTC.

This clone was seen more than once but under ten times. The rearrangement joins TRBV15 to TRBJ2-1; 13 nucleotides line up with TRBD2. CDR1 LNHNV and CDR2 YYDKDF come from the germline V gene (reference sequence). The CDR3 spans 15 residues. With V trimmed by 1 base and J by 9 bases, 3 bases remained unmatched. Here the CDR3 reads CATSRGTSGSTEQFF. CDR3 sequence (DNA): TGTGCCACCAGCAGAGGGACTAGCGGGAGTACTGAGCAGTTCTTC.

The CDR3 region is CASSDTEQGEQYF. In DNA, the CDR3 is TGTGCCAGCAGTGATACTGAACAGGGCGAGCAGTACTTC. V gene TRBV6-4 combines with J gene TRBJ2-7, with D possibly being TRBD1 (6 bases). V was pared by 3 bases and J by 6 bases, with 12 bases between. Germline V gives CDR1 MRHNA, CDR2 SNTAGT. This CDR3 has 13 amino acids.

This chain links TRBV7-9 with TRBJ1-1; D gene ambiguous. CDR3 length equals 12 residues. Germline V gene lookup returns CDR1 SEHNR and CDR2 FQNEAQ (reference sequence). Deletions cut 2 bases from V and 6 bases from J, with 7 bases between. In DNA form, the CDR3 reads TGTGCCAGCAGCTTAAACACGCCTGAAGCTTTCTTT. Translation gives CASSLNTPEAFF.

The chain uses TRBV11-2 and TRBJ2-1, with D tentatively TRBD2 (5 bases). V gave up 5 bases and J gave up 6 bases, with 5 bases separating them. CDR1 SGHAT and CDR2 FQNNGV come from the germline V gene. This CDR3 has 11 amino acids. CDR3 DNA sequence: TGTGCCAGCAGCCGGGGCAATGAGCAGTTCTTC. As protein: CASSRGNEQFF.

In its sample, this clone was seen a few times. The CDR3 loop is CASTGTGAAETQYF. CDR3 coding DNA: TGTGCCAGCACGGGGACAGGCGCGGCGGAGACCCAGTACTTC. The chain has TRBV2 and TRBJ2-5, with 8 bases matching TRBD1. The germline CDR1 and CDR2 sequences are SNHLY and FYNNEI. Trimming at V came to 7 bases and at J to 5 bases, leaving 9 bases not matched to a gene. The CDR3 contains 14 residues.

This chain uses TRBV4-2 with TRBJ2-3, with TRBD2 as a possible D gene (6 bases). Deletions cut 0 bases from V and 2 bases from J, with 9 bases between. Per germline, CDR1 LGHNA and CDR2 YNFKEQ. The CDR3 length is 15 residues. The DNA of the CDR3 is TGTGCCAGCAGCCAAGATGGAGGGACCACAGATACGCAGTATTTT. The encoded protein is CASSQDGGTTDTQYF.

The chain couples TRBV5-1 to TRBJ2-6, with TRBD1 identical over 7 bases. The junction had 6 bases not matched to a gene; V was cut back by 3 bases and J by 0 bases. Germline V gene lookup returns CDR1 SGHRS and CDR2 YFSETQ. The CDR3 runs 17 residues. CDR3 in amino acids: CASSYTGTASGANVLTF. As DNA, the CDR3 is TGCGCCAGCAGCTACACCGGGACAGCCTCTGGGGCCAACGTCCTGACTTTC.

The V gene is TRBV21-1, the J gene TRBJ2-1; the table's D call, TRBD2, was not checked against the DNA. TRBV21-1 is a pseudogene locus. CDR3 length: 12 amino acids. CDR3 coding DNA: TGTGCCAGCAGCAAAGCAGTTAGTGAGCAGTTCTTC. Protein: CASSKAVSEQFF.

The chain recombines TRBV7-9 with TRBJ2-7; weak D call: TRBD1 (6 bases). Germline V gene data show CDR1 as SEHNR and CDR2 as FQNEAQ (reference sequence). Trimming cost V 2 bases and J 2 bases, with 7 bases left between them. The CDR3 has 13 amino acids. The CDR3 DNA reads TGTGCCAGCAGCTTAAACAGGGCCTACGAGCAGTACTTC. As protein: CASSLNRAYEQYF. The full variable domain, with the rest looked up from reference TRBV7-9 and TRBJ2-7, is DTGVSQNPRHKITKRGQNVTFRCDPISEHNRLYWYRQTLGQGPEFLTYFQNEAQLEKSRLLSDRFSAERPKGSFSTLEIQRTEQGDSAMYLCASSLNRAYEQYFGPGTRLTVT.

CDR3 sequence reads: CASSQVVLTNYEQYF. The CDR3 DNA follows: TGCGCCAGCAGCCAAGTAGTCCTCACTAACTACGAGCAGTACTTC. The chain employs TRBV4-1 and TRBJ2-7, with D hard to call. The CDR3 runs to 15 residues. The V end was cut by 1 base, the J end by 3 bases, with 13 bases between. Looked up from germline, CDR1 is MGHRA and CDR2 is YSYEKL.

The chain couples TRBV12-5 to TRBJ2-1, with 7 bases identical to TRBD2. The CDR3 contains 15 residues. J was trimmed by 0 bases and V by 7 bases; bases with no gene match: 6. Per germline, CDR1 LGHNT and CDR2 FRNRAP. CDR3 bases: TGTGCTAGTGAGGGGAGGGCGATCTCCTACAATGAGCAGTTCTTC. It codes for CASEGRAISYNEQFF.